Included here is one T cell receptor (beta chain) sequence, with context. Its antigen is not identified. This sample is part of a study of T-cell memory formation after mild COVID-19. Turning to the study itself: For the most part, TCR clusters were specific to one donor.

From germline, CDR1 is KGHSH and CDR2 LQKENI. CDR3 length: 15 amino acids. After removal of 3 bases from V and 4 bases from J, the junction contained 6 bases not matched to a gene. With constant-segment primers, 5'RACE yielded cDNA libraries of TCR alpha and TCR beta that carried sample barcodes and UMIs. TCRdb re-derived calls from the 5' RACE reads in MiXCR, one entry per CDR3 protein. The table has a few hundred thousand distinct CDR3 sequences, about 17% seen once. Findings and caveats of the study: For contracting clones, CD4+ ones sat mainly in CM and EM, CD8+ in EMRA. Contracting clones from day 15 to 85 had balanced CD4/CD8; later expanders favoured CD4+.

The sequence was obtained from a man in his late teens or twenties who had mild COVID-19 (a few samples of this study predate the infection). Cell type and time point are not known. The chain uses TRBV18 and TRBJ2-5; 9 nucleotides match TRBD1. The sample was PBMCs or a T cell subset sorted from them (not recorded which). The CDR3 region is CASSPQGQGPETQYF. The CDR3, as DNA: TGTGCCAGCTCACCTCAGGGACAGGGACCAGAGACCCAGTACTTC.